A selection of T cell receptor beta chains follows, all from one sample in a study of blood T cell repertoires in COVID-19. Assay used: immunoSEQ multiplex PCR; TCRdb lists only in-frame clones, some missing. Found here are under 200,000 clones, around four fifths of them singletons; the top ten hold 13%. Input material: PBMCs or T cells enriched from blood (not recorded which). These receptor sequences come from an older woman who had recovered from COVID-19. The CDR3 runs from the conserved cysteine through the conserved F or W. The D gene is left open where the match is weak. Expanded clones get a size class; other rows say once, few or many, or leave the size out.

V: TRBV3-1/TRBV3-2; D: -; size: -; J: TRBJ2-2; DNA: TGTGCCAGCAGCCATCTACCCGGGGAGCTGTTTTTT; CDR3: CASSHLPGELFF
V: TRBV29-1; D: -; size: -; J: TRBJ2-7; DNA: TGCAGCGTCCAGGGGTCCAACGAGCAGTACTTC; CDR3: CSVQGSNEQYF
V: TRBV29-1; D: TRBD2; size: -; J: TRBJ2-5; DNA: TGCAGCGTTGTTGGACGGGGGGATCTGGAGACCCAGTACTTC; CDR3: CSVVGRGDLETQYF
V: TRBV10-1; D: TRBD2; size: -; J: TRBJ2-1; DNA: TGCGCCAGCACGTCCCCGGGGACTAGCGGGACCGACTACAATGAGCAGTTCTTC; CDR3: CASTSPGTSGTDYNEQFF
V: TRBV6-6; D: TRBD1; size: -; J: TRBJ1-6; DNA: TGTGCCAGCAGTCTCACAGGGGAGGAGTCACCCCTCCACTTT; CDR3: CASSLTGEESPLHF
V: TRBV29-1; D: -; size: few; J: TRBJ1-1; DNA: TGCAGCGTTGCGGAGCAGGGGAGCCCTTTCTTT; CDR3: CSVAEQGSPFF
V: TRBV10-2; D: TRBD1; size: once; J: TRBJ1-2; DNA: TGCGCCAGCAGTGACGGGGGACAGGGAGGAGCGAGGGGCTACACCTTC; CDR3: CASSDGGQGGARGYTF
V: TRBV3-1/TRBV3-2; D: -; size: -; J: TRBJ2-7; DNA: TGTGCCAGCAGCCAAGAACCCCGAGGGGGCGAGCAGTACTTC; CDR3: CASSQEPRGGEQYF
V: TRBV14; D: -; size: -; J: TRBJ1-5; DNA: TGTGCCAGCAGCCAAGCAGGACTAAATCAGCCCCAGCATTTT; CDR3: CASSQAGLNQPQHF
V: TRBV2; D: TRBD2; size: -; J: TRBJ2-1; DNA: TGTGCCAGCACGCTAGCGGGAGAGAACAATGAGCAGTTCTTC; CDR3: CASTLAGENNEQFF
V: TRBV7-8; D: TRBD1; size: -; J: TRBJ1-6; DNA: TGTGCCAGCAGCCACCGACAGGGCCTGGGGTATAATTCACCCCTCCACTTT; CDR3: CASSHRQGLGYNSPLHF
V: TRBV19; D: TRBD1; size: once; J: TRBJ2-7; DNA: TGTGCCAGTAGTAAGCGCCAGGGGGCCTACGAGCAGTACTTC; CDR3: CASSKRQGAYEQYF
V: TRBV7-9; D: TRBD1; size: -; J: TRBJ2-7; DNA: TGTGCCAGCAGTTTAGAGTGGACAGGGGCGACCTACGAGCAGTACTTC; CDR3: CASSLEWTGATYEQYF
V: TRBV4-1; D: TRBD2; size: -; J: TRBJ2-5; DNA: TGCGCCAGCAGTTTCGGGACTAGCGGGGGAGAGACCCAGTACTTC; CDR3: CASSFGTSGGETQYF
V: TRBV7-2; D: -; size: -; J: TRBJ1-6; DNA: TGTGCCAGCAGCTCCCTCACAGACTCACCCCTCCACTTT; CDR3: CASSSLTDSPLHF
V: TRBV7-9; D: -; size: -; J: TRBJ1-4; DNA: TGTGCCAGCGGACAGTCCGCAACTAATGAAAAACTGTTTTTT; CDR3: CASGQSATNEKLFF
V: TRBV6-5; D: -; size: few; J: TRBJ2-5; DNA: TGTGCCAGCAGTTATAGCCACGAAGAGACCCAGTACTTC; CDR3: CASSYSHEETQYF
V: TRBV5-1; D: TRBD2; size: -; J: TRBJ2-5; DNA: TGCGCCAGCAGCTACGGGACTAATGAACACGAGACCCAGTACTTC; CDR3: CASSYGTNEHETQYF
V: TRBV2; D: TRBD1; size: -; J: TRBJ1-3; DNA: TGTGCCAGCAGCGGCGGGACAGGGACTGGAAACACCATATATTTT; CDR3: CASSGGTGTGNTIYF
V: TRBV7-9; D: TRBD1; size: -; J: TRBJ1-1; DNA: TGTGCCAGCAGCTTAAGGGGACAGGGGGGGACTGAAGCTTTCTTT; CDR3: CASSLRGQGGTEAFF
V: TRBV2; D: TRBD1; size: -; J: TRBJ2-7; DNA: TGTGCCAGCAGTAGACCGACAGGGAACTACGAGCAGTACTTC; CDR3: CASSRPTGNYEQYF
V: TRBV28; D: TRBD1; size: -; J: TRBJ1-4; DNA: TGTGCCAGCAGCCTACCGGGACAGACAAATGAAAAACTGTTTTTT; CDR3: CASSLPGQTNEKLFF
V: TRBV18; D: TRBD2; size: -; J: TRBJ2-3; DNA: TGTGCCAGCTCATCGGGACTAGCGGGGGTTCTTAGCACAGATACGCAGTATTTT; CDR3: CASSSGLAGVLSTDTQYF
V: TRBV30; D: TRBD1; size: -; J: TRBJ1-2; DNA: TGTGCCTGGAGTGGGGGACAGCCAGACCAAGGCTACACCTTC; CDR3: CAWSGGQPDQGYTF
V: TRBV11-2; D: -; size: -; J: TRBJ2-7; DNA: TGTGCCAGCGGAGTTAATTATCATGAGACTAGGCCCTACGAGCAGTACTTC; CDR3: CASGVNYHETRPYEQYF
V: TRBV12-5; D: -; size: few; J: TRBJ1-6; DNA: TGTGCTAGTAGGCGGGGGCTCGATTCACCCCTCCACTTT; CDR3: CASRRGLDSPLHF
V: TRBV7-9; D: TRBD2; size: -; J: TRBJ2-1; DNA: TGTGCCAGCAGGGCTAGCGGGAGGCAGACCCACAATGAGCAGTTCTTC; CDR3: CASRASGRQTHNEQFF
V: TRBV18; D: -; size: -; J: TRBJ1-5; DNA: TGTGCCAGCTCACTACAGGCCAATCAGCCCCAGCATTTT; CDR3: CASSLQANQPQHF
V: TRBV5-6; D: -; size: -; J: TRBJ1-1; DNA: TGTGCCAGCAGCTTGGCCTCTACTCCGATGAACACTGAAGCTTTCTTT; CDR3: CASSLASTPMNTEAFF
V: TRBV10-2; D: -; size: -; J: TRBJ2-1; DNA: TGCGCCAGCGCATTGAGCTCCTACAATGAGCAGTTCTTC; CDR3: CASALSSYNEQFF
V: TRBV29-1; D: -; size: -; J: TRBJ2-3; DNA: TGCAGCGTCGCAGGGACTCCTACTAGCACAGATACGCAGTATTTT; CDR3: CSVAGTPTSTDTQYF
V: TRBV11-2; D: -; size: -; J: TRBJ1-1; DNA: TGTGCCAGCAGCCTCAATCCGGACGTCTTCGAGGGGGATTTT; CDR3: CASSLNPDVFEGDF
V: TRBV10-3; D: TRBD2; size: -; J: TRBJ2-3; DNA: TGTGCCATCGGGGGGACGGGACTAGTAACAGATACGCAGTATTTT; CDR3: CAIGGTGLVTDTQYF
V: TRBV5-6; D: TRBD2; size: -; J: TRBJ2-1; DNA: TGTGCCAGCAGCCCTTTGGTAGCGGGGTGGAATGAGCAGTTCTTC; CDR3: CASSPLVAGWNEQFF
V: TRBV5-1; D: TRBD2; size: -; J: TRBJ2-1; DNA: TGCGCCAGCAGCTTGGGAGGACTAGCGGGATCTAAAATTCAGTTCTTC; CDR3: CASSLGGLAGSKIQFF
V: TRBV5-1; D: TRBD2; size: -; J: TRBJ2-3; DNA: TGCGCCAGCAGCTGGAGTTTAGCGGGGGAGACAGATACGCAGTATTTT; CDR3: CASSWSLAGETDTQYF
V: TRBV29-1; D: -; size: once; J: TRBJ1-5; DNA: TGCAGCGTTGGTGCAGGGGGCAATCAGCCCCAGCATTTT; CDR3: CSVGAGGNQPQHF
V: TRBV9; D: -; size: -; J: TRBJ1-4; DNA: TGTGCCAGCAGCGTAGCGGCAGGGGTTGGTGAAAAACTGTTTTTT; CDR3: CASSVAAGVGEKLFF
V: TRBV9; D: -; size: -; J: TRBJ2-4; DNA: TGTGCCAGCAGCGCTCCCCCCTTAAACATTCAGTACTTC; CDR3: CASSAPPLNIQYF
V: TRBV7-9; D: TRBD2; size: once; J: TRBJ2-7; DNA: TGTGCCAGCAGCCGGCTCGAGGGGAGGGCCTACGAGCAGTACTTC; CDR3: CASSRLEGRAYEQYF